This TCR beta chain is from a study of T cell repertoires in cytomegalovirus infection. Looking at the study overall: The authors used CMV epitopes that were HLA-C-restricted (recently identified) and HLA-B-restricted (well studied). Indicated by public TCR beta signatures were CMV infection and matching HLA type.

Study results and caveats: Identification of carriers of CMV plus the relevant HLA was performed using cumulative public TCR beta family frequency. Clonotypes of TCR beta that were HLA-C-restricted and CMV-specific dominated the ex vivo response.

A word on this clonotype: The antigen is not known.

The V end lost 5 bases, the J end lost 0 bases, and 14 bases lay between the germline ends. Germline values: CDR1 SGHTA, CDR2 FQGTGA. There are 16 residues in the CDR3. TCRdb re-called the reads with MiXCR, one entry per CDR3 protein. The sample holds 650,000 to 900,000 distinct CDR3 sequences, approximately 29% seen once. This specimen consisted of cultured CD8+ T cells from PBMCs, obtained from culture after CMV antigen stimulation. This sequence joins TRBV7-3 and TRBJ2-1; tentatively, D is TRBD2 (7 bases). The sequence derives from a human donor in good health (CMV status not recorded). Some clones in this sample may be carry-over from other donors' samples. DNA of the CDR3: TGTGCCAGCAGCCCCAAGGGGGGGTACTCCTACAATGAGCAGTTCTTC. Its translation: CASSPKGGYSYNEQFF.